These 16 T cell receptor beta chains originate from one sample sequenced in a study of Graves' ophthalmopathy and Graves' hyperthyroidism. TCR beta CDR3 regions were amplified from RNA transcripts. RT-PCR with HTBI primers came first, then second-round multiplex PCR. TCRdb re-derived calls from the multiplex PCR reads in MiXCR, one entry per CDR3 protein. The sample includes about 550,000 distinct CDR3 sequences, about 40% of them seen just once. The sequencing input was peripheral blood or thyroid tissue (not recorded which). The receptors come from an adult man with Graves' hyperthyroidism.

For this clonotype: A read error may account for a junction end that differs from germline. This chain joins TRBV15 and TRBJ2-3; D may correspond to TRBD1 or TRBD2 (5 bases each). Looked up from germline, CDR1 is LNHNV and CDR2 is YYDKDF (reference sequence). This CDR3 has 16 amino acids. The CDR3 reads CATSRDRGAGLDTKYF. CDR3 coding DNA: TGTGCCACCAGCAGAGATCGAGGGGCAGGCTTAGATACGAAGTATTTT. Full variable domain (missing parts from reference TRBV15 and TRBJ2-3): DAMVIQNPRYQVTQFGKPVTLSCSQTLNHNVMYWYQQKSSQAPKLLFHYYDKDFNNEADTPDNFQSRRPNTSFCFLDIRSPGLGDTAMYLCATSRDRGAGLDTKYFGPGTRLTVL.

The chain has TRBV18 and TRBJ1-6; 7 positions match TRBD1. The CDR3 covers 14 residues. V shed 6 bases, J shed 10 bases, and the junction held 9 bases outside the gene matches. The V gene's germline CDR1 is KGHSH and CDR2 LQKENI. The CDR3 region is CASSLRGIRSPLHF. The CDR3 nucleotides read TGTGCCAGCTCCCTCAGGGGGATTCGGTCACCCCTCCACTTT.

This clonotype was picked up many times. The chain uses TRBV20-1 and TRBJ2-7; TRBD2 matches 9 bases. The CDR3 totals 14 residues. The J segment lost 3 bases and the V segment lost 0 bases, leaving 3 bases of the junction unmatched. The V gene's germline CDR1 is DFQATT and CDR2 SNEGSKA (reference sequence). Here the CDR3 reads CSARDSGGLYEQYF. CDR3 sequence (DNA): TGCAGTGCTAGAGATAGCGGGGGTCTCTACGAGCAGTACTTC.

This clonotype was seen at least ten times. This chain uses TRBV7-8 with TRBJ2-7, with D uncertain. V was cut by 5 bases and J by 2 bases, with 7 bases left in between. The CDR3 extends over 12 amino acids. The germline gives CDR1 SGHVS, CDR2 FQNEAQ. CDR3 sequence: CASSPPTYEQYF. For the CDR3, the DNA is TGTGCCAGCAGCCCCCCGACCTACGAGCAGTACTTC.

This chain uses TRBV29-1 with TRBJ2-6; 9 positions agree with TRBD1. The CDR3 is 17 residues long. V dropped 4 bases and J dropped 0; count of bases not matched to a gene: 7. Germline V gene sequence: CDR1 SQVTM, CDR2 ANQGSEA. The CDR3 bases are TGCAGCGTTGGGGTAGGACAGGGGAGCTCTGGGGCCAACGTCCTGACTTTC. It specifies CSVGVGQGSSGANVLTF.

The rearrangement uses TRBV7-3 and TRBJ2-1; no firm D call. V was pared by 5 bases and J by 5 bases, with 10 bases between. The CDR3 length is 13 residues. Germline assignment: CDR1 SGHTA and CDR2 FQGTGA. CDR3 nucleotides: TGTGCCAGCAGCCCCGGGTCGAACAATGAGCAGTTCTTC. As protein: CASSPGSNNEQFF.

This clonotype was observed at least ten times. The gene calls are TRBV6-5 and TRBJ1-1; D is unclear. The ends were cut back, 6 bases at V and 4 bases at J, with 6 bases in the middle. CDR3 size: 11 residues. Germline V CDR1 and CDR2: MNHEY, SVGAGI. DNA for the CDR3: TGTGCCAGCAGAAGTGTCACTGAAGCTTTCTTT. It codes for CASRSVTEAFF.

V usage is TRBV7-9 and J usage is TRBJ2-1, with 10 bases aligning to TRBD2. This CDR3 has 14 amino acids. Germline V gene lookup returns CDR1 SEHNR and CDR2 FQNEAQ (reference sequence). J was trimmed by 5 bases and V by 5 bases; bases with no gene match: 3. This chain's CDR3 is CASSPTSGNNEQFF. CDR3 DNA sequence: TGTGCCAGCAGCCCCACTAGCGGGAACAATGAGCAGTTCTTC.

Ten or more counts support this clonotype. At one boundary the junction diverges from the germline segment, which might be a read error. V is TRBV7-9 and J is TRBJ1-1, with D perhaps TRBD1 (5 bases). The CDR3 runs 16 residues. The germline V gene encodes CDR1 SEHNR and CDR2 FQNEAQ (reference sequence). The CDR3 region has the DNA TGCGCCAGCAGCTTGGCCGGGAGGGGAACAAACACTGAAGCTTTCTTT. Protein sequence: CASSLAGRGTNTEAFF.

CDR3 amino acids: CASSFRQATNNEQYF. In DNA, the CDR3 is TGTGCCAGCAGCTTTCGACAGGCGACAAACAATGAGCAGTACTTC. The V and J genes are TRBV7-9 and TRBJ2-7; D may be TRBD1 (6 bases). This CDR3 is built from 15 residues. Germline V lookup: CDR1 SEHNR, CDR2 FQNEAQ (reference sequence). The germline V and J ends were trimmed by 3 bases and 7 bases, with 19 bases remaining between them.

Concerning this clonotype: A much larger clonotype is one base distant, so this may be a read error. The chain employs TRBV12-3 or TRBV12-4 and TRBJ1-5; perhaps TRBD1 as D (6 bases). This CDR3 comprises 16 residues. Trimming took off 6 bases at V and 7 bases at J, with 22 bases between the two ends. This chain's CDR3 is CASREGGAGEEQPQHF. CDR3 DNA sequence: TGTGCCAGCAGAGAGGGGGGGGCAGGGGAGGAACAGCCCCAGCATTTT.

This clonotype turned up a few times. The genes are TRBV12-3 or TRBV12-4 and TRBJ1-3, with TRBD1 as a possible D gene (5 bases). The CDR3 covers 15 residues. Between the trimmed V and J ends, which lost 4 bases and 8 bases, there was a span of 18 bases. CDR3 in amino acids: CASSYQGRHGDTIYF. For the CDR3, the DNA is TGTGCCAGCAGTTATCAGGGTCGACACGGAGACACCATATATTTT.

In this sample, this clonotype turned up once. V usage is TRBV20-1 and J usage is TRBJ2-3; D might be TRBD2 (5 bases). Germline assignment: CDR1 DFQATT and CDR2 SNEGSKA (reference sequence). V lost 5 bases and J lost 0, with 15 bases in between. The CDR3 totals 15 residues. The CDR3 protein is CSAYDYEASTDTQYF. CDR3 DNA: TGCAGTGCTTACGACTATGAGGCTAGCACAGATACGCAGTATTTT.

In the case of this clonotype: One base away lies a much larger clone, so this may be a sequencing read error. The CDR3 reads CASSEQPNYGYTF. CDR3 nucleotides: TGTGCCAGCAGTGAACAACCTAACTATGGCTACACCTTC. This chain joins TRBV2 and TRBJ1-2; D ambiguous. CDR3 length: 13 amino acids. CDR1 is SNHLY, CDR2 FYNNEI, per germline. Trimming removed 2 bases from V and 0 bases from J, with 4 bases in between.

This chain joins TRBV29-1 and TRBJ2-5, with D perhaps given as TRBD1 or TRBD2 (5 bases each). CDR3 length: 13 amino acids. Deletions cut 3 bases from V and 7 bases from J, with 15 bases between. Germline V gene data show CDR1 as SQVTM and CDR2 as ANQGSEA. In nucleotides, the CDR3 is TGCAGCGTTGACCTTGGGGGTCGAGGGACCCAGTACTTC. Translation gives CSVDLGGRGTQYF. The whole variable domain, filled in from reference TRBV29-1 and TRBJ2-5, reads SAVISQKPSRDICQRGTSLTIQCQVDSQVTMMFWYRQQPGQSLTLIATANQGSEATYESGFVIDKFPISRPNLTFSTLTVSNMSPEDSSIYLCSVDLGGRGTQYFGPGTRLLVL.

The rearrangement joins TRBV24-1 to TRBJ1-2; D gene ambiguous. The CDR3 is 12 residues long. V lost 1 base to trimming and J lost 2 bases, with 1 base between them. From germline, CDR1 is KGHDR and CDR2 SFDVKD. CDR3 loop: CATSDFNYGYTF. The DNA of the CDR3 is TGTGCCACCAGTGATTTCAACTATGGCTACACCTTC.